The 28 T cell receptor beta chains reported below all come from one sample, sequenced in a study of T cell responses to AZD1222 COVID-19 vaccine (dated by TCRdb to the early 2020s). Libraries were made using the immunoSEQ multiplex PCR assay. The source is immuneACCESS, and TCRdb retained only in-frame sequences with V and J called. Part of the clones is not carried over; for the studies checked, unresolved V genes explain less than half of this, and the remainder is unexplained. Present in this sample are 150,000 to 180,000 clones, approximately 90% of which were seen just once. Roughly 1.6% of the sample belongs to the ten largest clones. The meaning of the sample's time point label: about 28 days (+/-7) after the second vaccine dose. Sequences were derived from peripheral blood, sampled 28 days after the second AZD1222 dose. These receptors all come from an adult who received the AZD1222 COVID-19 vaccine.

The chain carries TRBV14 and TRBJ2-7; D call uncertain. The V gene's germline CDR1 is SGHDN and CDR2 FVKESK. This CDR3 comprises 14 residues. Trimming removed 0 bases from V and 0 bases from J, with 6 bases in between. DNA for the CDR3: TGTGCCAGCAGCCAAGACAGGCTCTCCTACGAGCAGTACTTC. As protein: CASSQDRLSYEQYF.

The CDR3 coding sequence is TGTGCCAGCAGACGCCAGGGGGCCTACGAGCAGTACTTC. As protein: CASRRQGAYEQYF. This sequence joins TRBV6-5 and TRBJ2-7; 7 nucleotides line up with TRBD1. V shed 6 bases, J shed 2 bases, and the junction held 4 bases outside the gene matches. The CDR3 totals 13 residues. Germline-derived CDR1 and CDR2 are MNHEY and SVGAGI.

The J gene is TRBJ1-4, the V gene TRBV19, with TRBD1 matching 8 bases. Germline CDR1 LNHDA, CDR2 SQIVND (reference sequence). Trimming at V came to 9 bases and at J to 3 bases, leaving 3 bases not matched to a gene. CDR3 length: 13 residues. CDR3 in DNA: TGTGCCAGCGACAGGGGCCCTAATGAAAAACTGTTTTTT. Translated, it gives CASDRGPNEKLFF.

V is TRBV30 and J is TRBJ2-2; TRBD1 aligns across 10 bases. The CDR3 loop spans 13 amino acids. V was pared by 5 bases and J by 6 bases, with 3 bases of the junction left unmatched. Germline loops: CDR1 GTSNPN, CDR2 SVGIG (reference sequence). CDR3 in amino acids: CAWGQGVSGELFF. DNA of the CDR3: TGTGCCTGGGGACAGGGGGTCTCCGGGGAGCTGTTTTTT.

J is TRBJ2-7 and V is TRBV24-1; D possibly matches TRBD1 or TRBD2 (5 bases each). CDR1 is KGHDR and CDR2 is SFDVKD in the germline V gene. Between the trimmed V and J ends, which lost 9 bases and 0 bases, there was a span of 14 bases. This CDR3 contains 14 residues. CDR3 DNA: TGTGCCACCCCGGGACCCTTGATCTCCTACGAGCAGTACTTC. It yields the protein CATPGPLISYEQYF.

The gene calls are TRBV5-1 and TRBJ1-5, with D perhaps matching TRBD1 (5 bases). This CDR3 region has 14 residues. V gave up 0 bases and J gave up 7 bases, with 11 bases separating them. The germline CDR1 and CDR2 sequences are SGHRS and YFSETQ. This CDR3 is CASSLGQGIQPQHF. DNA for the CDR3: TGCGCCAGCAGCTTGGGGCAGGGAATCCAGCCCCAGCATTTT.

The chain is built from TRBV7-9 and TRBJ2-7; D tentatively reads TRBD1 or TRBD2 (5 bases each). CDR1 and CDR2 (germline): SEHNR, FQNEAQ (reference sequence). The CDR3 runs to 14 residues. V shed 3 bases and J shed 1 base, with 10 bases lying between them. The CDR3 protein is CASSFGTASYEQYF. As DNA, the CDR3 is TGTGCCAGCAGCTTCGGGACCGCGTCCTACGAGCAGTACTTC.

This sequence joins TRBV15 and TRBJ2-2; D is unresolved. The germline V gene encodes CDR1 LNHNV and CDR2 YYDKDF (reference sequence). V was pared by 7 bases and J by 0 bases, with 12 bases between. This CDR3 region has 15 residues. CDR3 DNA: TGTGCCACCAAGGGAAGCTACCCGAACACCGGGGAGCTGTTTTTT. Its translation: CATKGSYPNTGELFF.

V is TRBV2 and J is TRBJ1-6; possible D gene TRBD1, 5 bases. Germline CDR1 reads SNHLY; CDR2 reads FYNNEI. Trimming stripped 8 bases from V and 8 bases from J, with 16 bases between. The CDR3 consists of 14 residues. As DNA, the CDR3 is TGTGCCAGCTGGGGCAGGGAAGAATATTCACCCCTCCACTTT. Residues: CASWGREEYSPLHF.

This clone has just one count. V gene TRBV28 combines with J gene TRBJ2-1; 9 bases map to TRBD2. V trimming: 6 bases; J trimming: 7 bases; junction bases outside the gene matches: 13. The CDR3 is 16 amino acids. Germline CDR1 reads MDHEN; CDR2 reads SYDVKM. The CDR3 here is CASSLLSAGGRNEQFF. In DNA form, the CDR3 reads TGTGCCAGCAGCCTCCTGTCAGCGGGAGGACGGAATGAGCAGTTCTTC.

This clone was found a few times. V usage is TRBV3-1 (or the pseudogene TRBV3-2) and J usage is TRBJ1-2; TRBD1 matches at 10 bases. The V and J ends lost 4 bases and 5 bases, in that order; junction bases with no gene match: 10. The CDR3 covers 16 residues. The germline gives CDR1 LGHDT, CDR2 YNNKEL (reference sequence). This CDR3 reads CASSPRTGGRQYGYTF. In DNA, the CDR3 is TGTGCCAGCAGCCCCCGGACAGGGGGGCGCCAGTATGGCTACACCTTC.

The chain is built from TRBV2 and TRBJ2-3; TRBD2 matches at 10 bases. J gave up 1 base and V 6 bases, and 7 bases lay outside the gene matches. Germline V gives CDR1 SNHLY, CDR2 FYNNEI. The CDR3 totals 16 residues. CDR3 sequence (DNA): TGTGCCAGCAGAAAGACCACTAGCGGGGGCACAGATACGCAGTATTTT. Protein product: CASRKTTSGGTDTQYF.

On this clone: The sample contains more than one DNA sequence encoding this CDR3. The chain combines TRBV9 with TRBJ2-1, with 8 bases that match TRBD2. CDR3 length: 15 amino acids. V gave up 0 bases and J gave up 3 bases; unmatched junction bases: 2. Germline loops: CDR1 SGDLS, CDR2 YYNGEE. Written as DNA, the CDR3 is TGTGCCAGCAGCGTAGTGGCGGGGGGCTACAATGAGCAGTTCTTC. Encoded protein: CASSVVAGGYNEQFF.

The V and J genes are TRBV6-6 and TRBJ1-5; no reliable D call. CDR3 length: 15 amino acids. The V and J ends lost 6 bases and 0 bases respectively, with 12 bases between them. CDR1 and CDR2 from the germline V gene are MNHNY and SVGAGI (reference sequence). This CDR3 is CASRNAGFSNQPQHF. As DNA, the CDR3 is TGTGCCAGCAGGAATGCAGGTTTTAGCAATCAGCCCCAGCATTTT.

The gene calls are TRBV12-3 or TRBV12-4 and TRBJ1-5; 8 bases are a match to TRBD1. CDR3 length: 13 residues. With 5 bases clipped from V and 6 bases from J, the junction kept 3 bases outside the gene matches. The CDR3 protein is CASSPGGGQPQHF. The CDR3, as DNA: TGTGCCAGCAGTCCAGGGGGCGGTCAGCCCCAGCATTTT.

The rearrangement uses TRBV9 and TRBJ1-1, with unresolved D. Germline V gene sequence: CDR1 SGDLS, CDR2 YYNGEE. The V and J ends lost 4 bases and 0 bases respectively, with 16 bases between them. The CDR3 is 16 residues long. In DNA form, the CDR3 reads TGTGCCAGCAGCCTTGTTTCACCCTCAATGAACACTGAAGCTTTCTTT. It yields the protein CASSLVSPSMNTEAFF.

This sequence joins TRBV7-9 and TRBJ2-7, with 7 positions matching TRBD1. This CDR3 spans 14 amino acids. V trimming: 6 bases; J trimming: 2 bases; junction bases outside the gene matches: 7. Germline values: CDR1 SEHNR, CDR2 FQNEAQ (reference sequence). This chain's CDR3 is CASSFPGQTYEQYF. The DNA of the CDR3 is TGTGCCAGCAGTTTTCCGGGACAGACCTACGAGCAGTACTTC.

CDR3 bases: TGTGCCAGCACCCAAGCCCGGGGGCAGGGGGGTGGTGGCTACACCTTC. This translates into CASTQARGQGGGGYTF. The chain recombines TRBV5-4 with TRBJ1-2; 7 nucleotides line up with TRBD1. V gave up 6 bases and J gave up 7 bases; unmatched junction bases: 18. Per the germline V gene, CDR1 is SGHNT and CDR2 is YYREEE (reference sequence). The length of the CDR3 is 16 residues.

The chain recombines TRBV2 with TRBJ2-6; tentative D call: TRBD1 (6 bases). Germline V CDR1 and CDR2: SNHLY, FYNNEI. The CDR3 is 20 amino acids. V was cut by 0 bases and J by 0 bases, with 18 bases left in between. The CDR3 spells CASSEARSLDRSSGANVLTF. The CDR3 DNA sequence: TGTGCCAGCAGTGAAGCGCGATCCCTAGACAGGTCCTCTGGGGCCAACGTCCTGACTTTC.

The chain links TRBV25-1 to TRBJ1-1, with 7 bases aligning to TRBD1. This CDR3 has 12 residues. J gave up 7 bases and V 4 bases, and 3 bases lay outside the gene matches. Germline-derived CDR1 and CDR2 are MGHDK and SYGVNS. CDR3 DNA sequence: TGTGCCAGCAGTGTACAGGGGCTTGAAGCTTTCTTT. Its protein is CASSVQGLEAFF.

The chain recombines TRBV27 with TRBJ2-2; possibly TRBD2 for D (6 bases). V lost 2 bases and J 1 base, leaving 14 bases between the germline ends. This CDR3 contains 17 residues. Germline V gene data show CDR1 as MNHEY and CDR2 as SMNVEV (reference sequence). The CDR3 nucleotides read TGTGCCAGCAGTTTAGGATTCGGGGGAGGGAACACCGGGGAGCTGTTTTTT. This translates into CASSLGFGGGNTGELFF.

V and J are TRBV6-1 and TRBJ1-2, with D unresolved. CDR1 is MNHNS, CDR2 SASEGT, per germline. The CDR3 spans 13 residues. Trimming left V 3 bases short and J 8 bases short, with 13 bases between. The CDR3: CASSEVLGRGYTF. The CDR3 DNA sequence: TGTGCCAGCAGTGAGGTGTTGGGCCGGGGCTACACCTTC.

The chain combines TRBV5-1 with TRBJ2-3; 8 nucleotides match TRBD2. Germline V gives CDR1 SGHRS, CDR2 YFSETQ. The length of the CDR3 is 16 residues. Trimming cost V 7 bases and J 3 bases; bases outside gene matches: 13. CDR3 nucleotides: TGCGCCAGCCGGGGGGGTTCTCCCCTCCAAACAGATACGCAGTATTTT. This gives the protein CASRGGSPLQTDTQYF.

This rearrangement joins TRBV13 to TRBJ2-1; no clear D. Germline CDR1 and CDR2: PRHDT and FYEKMQ (reference sequence). Trimming left V 0 bases short and J 4 bases short, with 13 bases between. The CDR3 is made up of 16 amino acids. The CDR3 nucleotides read TGTGCCAGCAGCTTAGGCGCCCCAGGTTCTTACAATGAGCAGTTCTTC. Translated: CASSLGAPGSYNEQFF.

V usage is TRBV7-2 and J usage is TRBJ1-6, with 9 positions matching TRBD1. The CDR3 has 15 residues. Germline V CDR1 and CDR2: SGHTA, FQGNSA. V lost 6 bases and J lost 9; bases outside the gene matches: 9. This chain's CDR3 is CASRVDRGTSSPLHF. CDR3 bases: TGTGCCAGCAGGGTGGACAGGGGAACGTCTTCACCCCTCCACTTT.

The chain links TRBV30 to TRBJ1-3; tentative D call: TRBD1 (5 bases). Germline CDR1 GTSNPN, CDR2 SVGIG (reference sequence). CDR3 size: 19 residues. V gave up 3 bases and J gave up 1 base, with 25 bases separating them. The CDR3 DNA follows: TGTGCCTGGAGCCCCGCTGGGGCAGGGCCACTTATTTCTGGAAACACCATATATTTT. Amino acids: CAWSPAGAGPLISGNTIYF.

CDR3 sequence (DNA): TGTGCCAGCCGCCGCGGTTACTACAATGAGCAGTTCTTC. This gives the protein CASRRGYYNEQFF. V gene TRBV6-5 combines with J gene TRBJ2-1; D is unclear. Deletions cut 8 bases from V and 3 bases from J, with 11 bases between. Germline CDR1 is MNHEY and CDR2 is SVGAGI. This CDR3 contains 13 residues.

The chain recombines TRBV14 with TRBJ2-7; possible D gene TRBD2, 6 bases. Germline-derived CDR1 and CDR2 are SGHDN and FVKESK. The CDR3 loop spans 16 amino acids. V gave up 3 bases and J gave up 0 bases, with 15 bases separating them. CDR3 protein: CASSHPRGRYSYEQYF. The CDR3 nucleotides are TGTGCCAGCAGCCATCCGCGTGGGAGGTACTCCTACGAGCAGTACTTC.